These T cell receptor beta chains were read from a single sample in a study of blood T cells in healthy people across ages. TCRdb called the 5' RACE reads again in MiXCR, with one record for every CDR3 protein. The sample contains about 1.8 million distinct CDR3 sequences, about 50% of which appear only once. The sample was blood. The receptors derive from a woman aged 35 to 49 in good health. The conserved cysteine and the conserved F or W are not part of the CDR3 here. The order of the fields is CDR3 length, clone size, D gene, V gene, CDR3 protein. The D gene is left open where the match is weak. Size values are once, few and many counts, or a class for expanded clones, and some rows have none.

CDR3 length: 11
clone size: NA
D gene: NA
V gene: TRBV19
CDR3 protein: ASSPAAGQPQH

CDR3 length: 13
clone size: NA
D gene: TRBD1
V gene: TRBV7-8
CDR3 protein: ACSPTGFGANVLT

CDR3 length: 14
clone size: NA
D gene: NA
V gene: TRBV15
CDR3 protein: ATSRAGAGIPNEQF

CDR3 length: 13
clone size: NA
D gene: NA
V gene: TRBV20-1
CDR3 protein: SARRESGVSYEQY

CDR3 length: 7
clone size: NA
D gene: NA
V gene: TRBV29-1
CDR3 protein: SVETGKF

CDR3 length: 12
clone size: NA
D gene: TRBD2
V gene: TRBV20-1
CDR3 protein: SAAGGERFYEQY

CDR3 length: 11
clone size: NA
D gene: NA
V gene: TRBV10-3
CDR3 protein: ANSGAITDTQY

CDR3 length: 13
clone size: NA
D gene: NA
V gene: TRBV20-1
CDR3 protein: SGDENRRYQETQY

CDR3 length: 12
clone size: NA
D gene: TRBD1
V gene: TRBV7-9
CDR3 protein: AGSPPTGEETQY

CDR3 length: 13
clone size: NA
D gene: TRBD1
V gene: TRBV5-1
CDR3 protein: ASSFRQGNQETQY

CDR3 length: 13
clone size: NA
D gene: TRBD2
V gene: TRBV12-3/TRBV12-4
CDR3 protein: ASSPQAGGSNEQF

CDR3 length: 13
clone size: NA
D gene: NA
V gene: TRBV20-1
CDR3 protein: SARDHSFSYNEQF

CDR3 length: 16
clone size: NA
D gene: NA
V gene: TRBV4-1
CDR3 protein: ASSQDPPSGSGANVLT

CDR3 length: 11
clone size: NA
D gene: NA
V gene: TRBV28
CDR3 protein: ASEGGPTDTQY

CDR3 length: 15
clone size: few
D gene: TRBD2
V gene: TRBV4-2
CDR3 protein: ASSQFLAGDPRNEQF

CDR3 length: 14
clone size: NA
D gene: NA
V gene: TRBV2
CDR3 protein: ASSESPGLRSSPLH